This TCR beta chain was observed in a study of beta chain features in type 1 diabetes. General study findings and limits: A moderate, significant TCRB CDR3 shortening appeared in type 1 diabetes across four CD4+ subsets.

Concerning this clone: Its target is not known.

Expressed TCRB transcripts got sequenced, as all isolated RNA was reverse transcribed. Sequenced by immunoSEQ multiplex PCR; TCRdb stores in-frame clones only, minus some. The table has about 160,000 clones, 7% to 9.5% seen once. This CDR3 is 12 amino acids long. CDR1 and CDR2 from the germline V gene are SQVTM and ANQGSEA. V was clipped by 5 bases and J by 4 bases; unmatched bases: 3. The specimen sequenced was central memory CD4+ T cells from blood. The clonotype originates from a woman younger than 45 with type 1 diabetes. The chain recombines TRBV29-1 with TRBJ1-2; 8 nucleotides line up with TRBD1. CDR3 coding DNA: TGCAGCGTTCTGGGACAGGCCTATGGCTACACCTTC. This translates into CSVLGQAYGYTF.